The entry below describes one T cell receptor beta chain. The data were obtained in a study of control samples from healthy donors and cancer patients. Germline V lookup: CDR1 SQVTM, CDR2 ANQGSEA. CDR3 length: 13 residues. With 4 bases removed from V and 7 bases from J, the gap between germline ends came to 13 bases. Assay: immunoSEQ multiplex PCR; the TCRdb copy retains only in-frame clones and omits some. The sample lists some 74,000 clones; about 83% were seen once. The chain is built from TRBV29-1 and TRBJ2-2, with a possible D match to TRBD1 (5 bases). This receptor was identified in a man aged 55 to 70 in good health. The sample taken for sequencing was blood. The CDR3, as DNA: TGCAGCGTTGTCAGGGCCCACGGCGGGGAGCTGTTTTTT. It specifies CSVVRAHGGELFF.